What follows are 6 T cell receptor beta chains derived from one specimen sequenced in a study of T cell responses to AZD1222 COVID-19 vaccine. Assay: immunoSEQ multiplex PCR; the TCRdb copy retains only in-frame clones and omits some. The top ten hold roughly 1.7% of the sample, which has more than 75,000 clones, 80% to 90% seen once. Source: peripheral blood, taken on day 0 of AZD1222 vaccination. The receptor set was obtained from an adult in good health.

The DNA of the CDR3 is TGTGCCAGTAGTTCGTCGACAGCCACCGCCTATGGCTACACCTTC. Its translation is CASSSSTATAYGYTF. The genes are TRBV19 and TRBJ1-2; D possibly corresponds to TRBD1 (5 bases). This CDR3 region has 15 residues. V was pared by 5 bases and J by 4 bases, with 17 bases between. CDR1 is LNHDA and CDR2 is SQIVND in the germline V gene (reference sequence).

This chain links TRBV30 with TRBJ1-1; possibly TRBD1 for D (5 bases). There are 13 residues in the CDR3. The V gene's germline CDR1 is GTSNPN and CDR2 SVGIG (reference sequence). Trimming cost V 6 bases and J 5 bases, with 16 bases left between them. The CDR3 region has the DNA TGTGCCTGCAAACACGGGGGGGGAACTGAAGCTTTCTTT. Its protein product is CACKHGGGTEAFF.

V is TRBV11-2 and J is TRBJ1-6, with a possible D match to TRBD1 (6 bases). V was pared by 1 base and J by 9 bases, with 13 bases between. The CDR3 loop spans 15 amino acids. CDR1 SGHAT and CDR2 FQNNGV come from the germline V gene. The CDR3: CASSLGTSRGSPLHF. CDR3 bases: TGTGCCAGCAGCTTAGGGACCTCCAGGGGTTCACCCCTCCACTTT.

The chain couples TRBV9 to TRBJ2-3; the D is unclear. Germline loops: CDR1 SGDLS, CDR2 YYNGEE. The CDR3 is 12 amino acids. Between the trimmed V and J ends, which lost 3 bases and 4 bases, there was a span of 6 bases. CDR3 sequence reads: CASSARADTQYF. The CDR3 DNA sequence: TGTGCCAGCAGCGCGCGCGCAGATACGCAGTATTTT. Full variable domain (missing parts from reference TRBV9 and TRBJ2-3): DSGVTQTPKHLITATGQRVTLRCSPRSGDLSVYWYQQSLDQGLQFLIQYYNGEERAKGNILERFSAQQFPDLHSELNLSSLELGDSALYFCASSARADTQYFGPGTRLTVL.

This chain connects TRBV12-3 or TRBV12-4 to TRBJ1-1; no definite D call. CDR3 length equals 11 residues. The V end was cut by 4 bases, the J end by 3 bases, with 3 bases between. For the CDR3, the DNA is TGTGCCAGCAGTTACCACACTGAAGCTTTCTTT. As protein: CASSYHTEAFF.

This rearrangement joins TRBV7-9 to TRBJ2-1, with 8 bases matching TRBD2. The CDR3 length is 14 residues. Per the germline V gene, CDR1 is SEHNR and CDR2 is FQNEAQ (reference sequence). The trim removed 5 bases at V and 9 bases at J, leaving 9 bases unmatched. The CDR3 region is CASSAEAAGVEQFF. The CDR3 DNA is TGTGCCAGCAGCGCCGAAGCAGCGGGAGTTGAGCAGTTCTTC. The full variable domain, its missing parts supplied by reference TRBV7-9 and TRBJ2-1, is DTGVSQNPRHKITKRGQNVTFRCDPISEHNRLYWYRQTLGQGPEFLTYFQNEAQLEKSRLLSDRFSAERPKGSFSTLEIQRTEQGDSAMYLCASSAEAAGVEQFFGPGTRLTVL.